Given below is one T cell receptor (beta chain) in context. These data come from a study of blood T cell repertoires in COVID-19. Overall study context: The study drew acute and convalescent COVID-19 samples from the United States, Italy and Spain. T cells, B-cell-depleted T cells, or PBMCs supplied cDNA or gDNA.

The ends were cut back, 1 base at V and 0 bases at J, with 7 bases in the middle. CDR1 is MNHEY, CDR2 SMNVEV, per germline (reference sequence). CDR3 length: 15 residues. Participants came from about two dozen US areas, aged roughly 18 to 89 years. Assignment of participants to cohorts was predicated upon participant-reported clinical history. Measured with immunoSEQ multiplex PCR; TCRdb has only the in-frame clones, and not every one. The profile shows 100,000 or so clones, roughly 85% of them singletons. The chain recombines TRBV27 with TRBJ1-5; D is uncertain. The source material was PBMCs or T cells enriched from blood (not recorded which). The TCR sequence derives from a woman aged 45-65 years who had recovered from COVID-19. The CDR3 nucleotides are TGTGCCAGCAGTTTATACAGCAATAGCAATCAGCCCCAGCATTTT. Translated: CASSLYSNSNQPQHF.